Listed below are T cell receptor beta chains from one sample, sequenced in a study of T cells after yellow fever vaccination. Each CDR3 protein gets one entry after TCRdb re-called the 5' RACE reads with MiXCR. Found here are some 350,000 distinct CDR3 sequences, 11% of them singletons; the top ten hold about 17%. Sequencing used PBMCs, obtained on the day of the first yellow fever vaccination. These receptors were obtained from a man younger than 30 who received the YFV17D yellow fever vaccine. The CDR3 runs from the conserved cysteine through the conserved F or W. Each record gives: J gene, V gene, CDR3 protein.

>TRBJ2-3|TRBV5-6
CASSLVPAGEFFTDTQYF
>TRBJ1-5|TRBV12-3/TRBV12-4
CASSSHRGTRVNQPQHF
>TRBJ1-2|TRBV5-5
CASSRDSQGNYGYTF
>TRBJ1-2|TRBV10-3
CAIMGQAKDYGYTF
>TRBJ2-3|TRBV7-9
CASSTDSRDTQYF
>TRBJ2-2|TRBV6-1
CASSHTGGKGTGELFF
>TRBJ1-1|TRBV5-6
CASSLVSGLNTEAFF
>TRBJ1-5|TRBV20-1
CSASKGGNQPQHF
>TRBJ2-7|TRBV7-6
CASDTGISAYEQYF
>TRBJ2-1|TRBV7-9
CASSSRAGGPVF
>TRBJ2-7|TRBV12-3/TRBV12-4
CASSRTGVEYEQYF
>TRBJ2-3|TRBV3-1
CASSSPLTGGTDTQYF